This TCR beta chain derives from a study of breast tumors, draining lymph nodes, adjacent tissues. Findings and limits, study-wide: Luminal-like breast cancer showed significantly higher tumor–nontumor repertoire similarity than basal-like. That most tumor T cells come from lymph nodes remained unproven. Findings are consistent with lymph node origin and intratumoral expansion of most tumor T cells. Tumor repertoires ranked between lymph nodes and nontumor tissue in diversity, with V and J gene preferences.

About this clonotype: As yet, its antigen is unknown.

The germline V gene has CDR1 SGHVS and CDR2 FQNEAQ. V shed 5 bases and J 2 bases; nucleotides not matched to a gene: 7. This CDR3 region has 16 residues. Via MiXCR, TCRdb re-called the multiplex PCR reads, giving one row per CDR3 protein. The sample carries tens of thousands of distinct CDR3 sequences, about 60% recorded once. This chain uses TRBV7-8 with TRBJ2-2; 8 bases match TRBD1. Sample: breast tumor tissue. The clonotype was recovered from a female donor with breast cancer. Some clones in this sample may be carry-over from other donors' samples. The CDR3 DNA reads TGTGCCAGCAGCCTAAGAGGGACAGGAAACACCGGGGAGCTGTTTTTT. This codes for CASSLRGTGNTGELFF.